These 27 T cell receptor beta chains were all obtained from the same sample, sequenced in a study of T cell repertoires in cytomegalovirus infection. TCRdb analysed the reads with MiXCR anew, one entry per CDR3 protein. Among some 320,000 distinct CDR3 sequences listed, 9% to 9.5% were seen once. Sequences were obtained from PBMCs. Receptors originate from a human donor in good health (CMV status not recorded). Some clones in this sample may be carry-over from other donors' samples.

This clonotype was found many times. V gene TRBV4-3 combines with J gene TRBJ1-3, with D maybe TRBD1 (5 bases). The germline V and J ends were trimmed by 0 bases and 3 bases, with 21 bases remaining between them. CDR1 and CDR2 (germline): LGHNA, YSLEER. The CDR3 consists of 19 residues. CDR3 DNA sequence: TGCGCCAGCAGCCAAGATTATGCGGGAGGGGAACTCTATGGAAACACCATATATTTT. It specifies CASSQDYAGGELYGNTIYF.

The genes are TRBV7-2 and TRBJ2-1; 10 positions match TRBD2. The junction had 13 bases not matched to a gene; V was cut back by 4 bases and J by 7 bases. The CDR3 length is 17 residues. Germline V gene data show CDR1 as SGHTA and CDR2 as FQGNSA. CDR3 residues: CASSSGGLGLAKNEQFF. The CDR3 DNA reads as TGTGCCAGCAGCTCGGGCGGACTGGGACTAGCGAAAAATGAGCAGTTCTTC. Variable domain in full (rest from reference TRBV7-2 and TRBJ2-1): GAGVSQSPSNKVTEKGKDVELRCDPISGHTALYWYRQSLGQGLEFLIYFQGNSAPDKSGLPSDRFSAERTGGSVSTLTIQRTQQEDSAVYLCASSSGGLGLAKNEQFFGPGTRLTVL.

This clonotype was observed a few times. The rearrangement uses TRBV2 and TRBJ2-1; D unclear. Germline CDR1 SNHLY, CDR2 FYNNEI. This CDR3 has 14 amino acids. The V end was cut by 3 bases, the J end by 7 bases, with 13 bases between. CDR3 nucleotide sequence: TGTGCCAGCAGTGATAGACGCCATGAAAATGAGCAGTTCTTC. Its protein product is CASSDRRHENEQFF.

The J gene is TRBJ1-1, the V gene TRBV12-3 or TRBV12-4; D gene ambiguous. Trimming took off 6 bases at V and 4 bases at J, with 9 bases between the two ends. There are 12 residues in the CDR3. The CDR3 reads CASRQRGTEAFF. The DNA for the CDR3 is TGTGCCAGCAGGCAACGGGGCACTGAAGCTTTCTTT.

This clonotype was picked up a small number of times. CDR3: CASSSPGQGGEKLFF. The CDR3, as DNA: TGTGCCAGCAGCTCGCCGGGACAGGGCGGTGAAAAACTGTTTTTT. This rearrangement joins TRBV7-4 to TRBJ1-4; 9 positions agree with TRBD1. The CDR3 has 15 amino acids. With V trimmed by 4 bases and J by 7 bases, 7 bases remained unmatched. Germline CDR1 and CDR2: SGHVT and SQSDAQ.

This clonotype has a count of ten or more. The chain employs TRBV7-2 and TRBJ2-1; D is perhaps TRBD2 (6 bases). The CDR3 length is 14 residues. Germline CDR1 SGHTA, CDR2 FQGNSA. Trimming took off 8 bases at V and 8 bases at J, with 19 bases between the two ends. Here the CDR3 reads CASVGGYNGDEQFF. The CDR3 coding sequence is TGTGCCAGCGTTGGAGGGTACAATGGCGATGAGCAGTTCTTC.

The gene calls are TRBV10-3 and TRBJ2-1, with TRBD1 as a possible D gene (5 bases). Trimming stripped 3 bases from V and 8 bases from J, with 11 bases between. Germline CDR1 reads ENHRY; CDR2 reads SYGVKD. The CDR3 covers 13 residues. CDR3 coding DNA: TGTGCCATCAGTGAAAAGGGGTACGATGAGCAGTTCTTC. This sequence encodes CAISEKGYDEQFF.

This clonotype was picked up a small number of times. The chain joins TRBV4-2 to TRBJ1-2; possible D gene TRBD1, 6 bases. V gave up 1 base and J gave up 4 bases, with 19 bases separating them. Germline CDR1 LGHNA, CDR2 YNFKEQ. The CDR3 sequence is 17 residues long. In DNA form, the CDR3 reads TGTGCCAGCAGCCAAGCCGATTTCCAGGGGAATGTCTATGGCTACACCTTC. Amino acid sequence: CASSQADFQGNVYGYTF.

This clonotype was detected only a few times. The chain combines TRBV4-3 with TRBJ1-2, with D maybe TRBD1 (6 bases). This CDR3 is 16 amino acids long. V was cut by 1 base and J by 4 bases, with 16 bases left in between. Germline V gene data show CDR1 as LGHNA and CDR2 as YSLEER. For the CDR3, the DNA is TGCGCCAGCAGCCAAGTTATCCGGACAGCAACCTATGGCTACACCTTC. Translated, it gives CASSQVIRTATYGYTF.

The chain joins TRBV19 to TRBJ1-5; unclear D gene. CDR3 length: 13 amino acids. Per germline, CDR1 LNHDA and CDR2 SQIVND (reference sequence). Deletions cut 7 bases from V and 7 bases from J, with 14 bases between. The CDR3 DNA sequence: TGTGCCAGTACTACTGCAGCGGGCCAGCCCCAGCATTTT. Translating gives CASTTAAGQPQHF.

This clonotype was observed a few times. V gene TRBV20-1 combines with J gene TRBJ1-5; 7 bases match TRBD1. Losses at the gene ends were 2 bases for V and 10 bases for J; bases not matched to a gene: 8. The CDR3 is made up of 13 amino acids. CDR1 DFQATT and CDR2 SNEGSKA come from the germline V gene (reference sequence). In DNA, the CDR3 is TGCAGTGCTAGACGGACAGGCGGCAAACCCCAGCATTTT. Protein: CSARRTGGKPQHF.

The V gene is TRBV5-4, the J gene TRBJ2-3, with a tentative D call TRBD2 (5 bases). The CDR3 contains 13 residues. CDR1 is SGHNT, CDR2 YYREEE, per germline (reference sequence). V was cut by 8 bases and J by 4 bases, with 14 bases left in between. The CDR3 protein is CASKGFGADTQYF. CDR3 DNA sequence: TGTGCCAGTAAGGGCTTCGGGGCAGATACGCAGTATTTT.

The rearrangement joins TRBV7-3 to TRBJ2-1, with 12 bases fitting TRBD2. This CDR3 has 17 amino acids. The germline V gene has CDR1 SGHTA and CDR2 FQGTGA. Trimming at V came to 4 bases and at J to 7 bases, leaving 11 bases not matched to a gene. The CDR3 sequence: CASSSQTSGRWGNEQFF. The CDR3 DNA reads as TGTGCCAGCAGCTCCCAGACTAGCGGGAGATGGGGGAATGAGCAGTTCTTC.

The chain links TRBV6-1 to TRBJ2-2; 9 nucleotides align to TRBD2. The CDR3 is 16 residues long. After removal of 6 bases from V and 2 bases from J, the junction contained 7 bases not matched to a gene. Per germline, CDR1 MNHNS and CDR2 SASEGT. This CDR3 reads CASSVSGGINTGELFF. Written as DNA, the CDR3 is TGTGCCAGCAGCGTAAGCGGGGGGATCAACACCGGGGAGCTGTTTTTT.

The table lists this clonotype with a few counts. This chain connects TRBV5-4 to TRBJ2-7, with 10 bases identical to TRBD1. Germline V gene data show CDR1 as SGHNT and CDR2 as YYREEE (reference sequence). This CDR3 region has 15 residues. Trimming removed 0 bases from V and 2 bases from J; junction bases left unmatched: 2. CDR3 sequence (DNA): TGTGCCAGCAGCTTGGGGGGACAGGGGACCTACGAGCAGTACTTC. It codes for CASSLGGQGTYEQYF.

Remarks on this clonotype: A read error may explain this, as a much larger clone is one base away. The chain is built from TRBV7-2 and TRBJ2-4, with D perhaps matching TRBD2 (5 bases). Germline CDR1 SGHTA, CDR2 FQGNSA. V lost 1 base and J lost 5, with 15 bases in between. The CDR3 runs 16 residues. DNA of the CDR3: TGTGCCAGCAGCTTAGGAGAGCTGGGAGACGAAAACATTCAGTACTTC. Its translation is CASSLGELGDENIQYF.

This chain uses TRBV5-1 with TRBJ2-1; D perhaps matches TRBD2 (6 bases). This CDR3 spans 14 amino acids. Trimming stripped 3 bases from V and 7 bases from J, with 14 bases between. Per germline, CDR1 SGHRS and CDR2 YFSETQ. The CDR3 DNA follows: TGCGCCAGCAGCTGGGGCCTAGCGTGGAATGAGCAGTTCTTC. Protein: CASSWGLAWNEQFF.

The chain is built from TRBV30 and TRBJ1-5, with 7 bases matching TRBD1. From germline, CDR1 is GTSNPN and CDR2 SVGIG (reference sequence). V gave up 3 bases and J gave up 3 bases; unmatched junction bases: 5. This CDR3 contains 14 residues. Here the CDR3 DNA reads TGTGCCTGGAGCCGGACAGGCTCCAATCAGCCCCAGCATTTT. As protein: CAWSRTGSNQPQHF.

The rearrangement joins TRBV12-3 or TRBV12-4 to TRBJ2-1, with 7 bases identical to TRBD2. The V gene end was trimmed by 2 bases and the J gene end by 8 bases; junction bases not matched to a gene: 9. The CDR3 loop spans 15 amino acids. The CDR3 bases are TGTGCCAGCAGTTTAAGGGGCGGGAGAAACGATGAGCAGTTCTTC. Amino acids: CASSLRGGRNDEQFF.

The sample holds many counts of this clonotype. This rearrangement joins TRBV7-2 to TRBJ1-1; D is perhaps TRBD1 (5 bases). V gave up 0 bases and J gave up 0 bases, with 20 bases separating them. This CDR3 has 19 residues. Germline-derived CDR1 and CDR2 are SGHTA and FQGNSA. CDR3 sequence (DNA): TGTGCCAGCAGCTTAGCGTTAATGTCTAGTGGGGGACTGAACACTGAAGCTTTCTTT. Translating gives CASSLALMSSGGLNTEAFF. The full variable domain, with the rest looked up from reference TRBV7-2 and TRBJ1-1, is GAGVSQSPSNKVTEKGKDVELRCDPISGHTALYWYRQSLGQGLEFLIYFQGNSAPDKSGLPSDRFSAERTGGSVSTLTIQRTQQEDSAVYLCASSLALMSSGGLNTEAFFGQGTRLTVV.

This clonotype came up many times. The chain links TRBV29-1 to TRBJ2-5; tentatively, D is TRBD2 (7 bases). Deletions cut 7 bases from V and 5 bases from J, with 17 bases between. The CDR3 has 13 amino acids. Per germline, CDR1 SQVTM and CDR2 ANQGSEA. CDR3 residues: CSGRRGQQETQYF. Here the CDR3 DNA reads TGCAGCGGCCGGCGGGGGCAGCAGGAGACCCAGTACTTC.

This sequence joins TRBV7-2 and TRBJ2-7, with TRBD1 matching 7 bases. The CDR3 runs 12 residues. Germline V CDR1 and CDR2: SGHTA, FQGNSA. With 6 bases clipped from V and 7 bases from J, the junction kept 6 bases outside the gene matches. CDR3 protein: CASSRQGREQYF. CDR3 sequence (DNA): TGTGCCAGCAGTCGACAGGGTCGGGAGCAGTACTTC.

This clonotype occurred many times. The V gene is TRBV7-7, the J gene TRBJ1-1; possible D gene TRBD1, 6 bases. The CDR3 is 15 residues long. Germline V CDR1 and CDR2: SSHAT, FNYEAQ (reference sequence). Trimming left V 1 base short and J 5 bases short, with 14 bases between. CDR3 sequence: CASSLGSQGKTEAFF. In DNA form, the CDR3 reads TGTGCCAGCAGCTTAGGTTCCCAGGGGAAAACTGAAGCTTTCTTT.

In this sample, this clonotype turned up many times. V and J are TRBV11-1 and TRBJ2-3; the D gene is possibly TRBD2 (6 bases). Germline CDR1 is SGHAT and CDR2 is FQDESV (reference sequence). The CDR3 has 14 residues. Deletions cut 3 bases from V and 5 bases from J, with 12 bases between. The CDR3 DNA is TGTGCCAGCAGCTTGGTCGGGAGTGAAGATACGCAGTATTTT. Protein product: CASSLVGSEDTQYF.

In its sample, this clonotype was seen many times. This chain links TRBV6-1 with TRBJ1-2; no reliable D call. Germline CDR1 MNHNS, CDR2 SASEGT. Trimming took 6 bases from V and 4 from J, leaving 18 bases between them. The CDR3 runs to 15 residues. The DNA for the CDR3 is TGTGCCAGCAGGTACCGGGCAGGAGCCTCCTATGGCTACACCTTC. Amino acid sequence: CASRYRAGASYGYTF.

This clonotype has more than one count but fewer than ten. The V and J genes are TRBV28 and TRBJ2-2; 8 positions match TRBD1. Trimming at V came to 7 bases and at J to 4 bases, leaving 8 bases not matched to a gene. The CDR3 length is 15 residues. The germline gives CDR1 MDHEN, CDR2 SYDVKM. In DNA form, the CDR3 reads TGTGCCAGCACCATGGACAGGGCTGTCACCGGGGAGCTGTTTTTT. As protein: CASTMDRAVTGELFF.

There are many counts of this clonotype. The J gene is TRBJ2-7, the V gene TRBV7-2, with 7 bases identical to TRBD1. Germline V gene sequence: CDR1 SGHTA, CDR2 FQGNSA. This CDR3 spans 14 amino acids. V shed 1 base and J 3 bases; nucleotides not matched to a gene: 3. The CDR3 DNA reads as TGTGCCAGCAGCTTAGATAACAGGGGCTACGAGCAGTACTTC. Translated, it gives CASSLDNRGYEQYF.